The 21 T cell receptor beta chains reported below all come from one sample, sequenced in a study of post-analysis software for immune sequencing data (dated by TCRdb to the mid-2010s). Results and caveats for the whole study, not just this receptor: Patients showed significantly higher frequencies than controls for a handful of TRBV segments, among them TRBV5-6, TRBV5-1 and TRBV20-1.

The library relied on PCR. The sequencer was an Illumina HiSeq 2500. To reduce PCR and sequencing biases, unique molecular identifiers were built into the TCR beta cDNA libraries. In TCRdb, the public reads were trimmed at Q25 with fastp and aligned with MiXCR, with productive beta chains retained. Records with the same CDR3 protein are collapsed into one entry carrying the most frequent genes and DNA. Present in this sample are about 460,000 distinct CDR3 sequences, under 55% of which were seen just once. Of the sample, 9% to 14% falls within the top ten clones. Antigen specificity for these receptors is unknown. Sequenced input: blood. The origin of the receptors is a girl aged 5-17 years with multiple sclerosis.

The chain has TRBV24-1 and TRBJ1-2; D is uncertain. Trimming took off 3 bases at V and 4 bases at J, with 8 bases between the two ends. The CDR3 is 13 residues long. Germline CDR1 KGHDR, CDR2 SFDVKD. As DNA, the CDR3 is TGTGCCACCAGTGATCTGGACGGCTATGGCTACACCTTC. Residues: CATSDLDGYGYTF.

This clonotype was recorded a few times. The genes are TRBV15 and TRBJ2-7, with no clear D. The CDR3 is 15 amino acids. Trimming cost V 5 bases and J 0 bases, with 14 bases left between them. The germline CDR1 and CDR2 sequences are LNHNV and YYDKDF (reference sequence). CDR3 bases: TGTGCCACCAGCCCGACCTTCATTAGCTCCTACGAGCAGTACTTC. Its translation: CATSPTFISSYEQYF.

CDR3 nucleotides: TGTGCCAGCTCACACCTCAGAAGGGGTCACCAAGAGACCCAGTACTTC. The encoded protein is CASSHLRRGHQETQYF. The chain employs TRBV18 and TRBJ2-5, with a tentative D call TRBD1 (5 bases). The V and J ends lost 4 bases and 0 bases respectively, with 15 bases between them. The CDR3 length is 16 residues. From germline, CDR1 is KGHSH and CDR2 LQKENI.

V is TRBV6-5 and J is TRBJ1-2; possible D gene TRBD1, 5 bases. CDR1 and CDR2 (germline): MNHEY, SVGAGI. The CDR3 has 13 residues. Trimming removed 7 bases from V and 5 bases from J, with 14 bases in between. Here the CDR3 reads CASIQPQGYGYTF. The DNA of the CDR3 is TGTGCCAGCATTCAGCCGCAGGGATATGGCTACACCTTC.

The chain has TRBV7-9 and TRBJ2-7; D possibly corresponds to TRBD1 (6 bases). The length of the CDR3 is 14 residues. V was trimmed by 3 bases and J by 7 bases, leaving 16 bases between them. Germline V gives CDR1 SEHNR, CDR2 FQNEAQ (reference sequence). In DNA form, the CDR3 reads TGTGCCAGCAGCTTTACGGCCTCAGGGGAAGAGCAGTACTTC. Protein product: CASSFTASGEEQYF. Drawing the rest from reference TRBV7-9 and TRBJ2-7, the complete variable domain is DTGVSQNPRHKITKRGQNVTFRCDPISEHNRLYWYRQTLGQGPEFLTYFQNEAQLEKSRLLSDRFSAERPKGSFSTLEIQRTEQGDSAMYLCASSFTASGEEQYFGPGTRLTVT.

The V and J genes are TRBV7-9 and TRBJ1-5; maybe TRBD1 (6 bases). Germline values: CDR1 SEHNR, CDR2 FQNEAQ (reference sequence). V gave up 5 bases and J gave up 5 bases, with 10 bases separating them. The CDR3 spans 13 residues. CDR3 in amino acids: CASSPDSHQPQHF. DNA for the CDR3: TGTGCCAGCAGCCCGGACAGTCATCAGCCCCAGCATTTT.

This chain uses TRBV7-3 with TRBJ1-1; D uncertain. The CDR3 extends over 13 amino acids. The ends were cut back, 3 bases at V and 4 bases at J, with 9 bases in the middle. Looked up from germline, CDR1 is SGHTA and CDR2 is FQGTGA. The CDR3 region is CASSFQWGTEAFF. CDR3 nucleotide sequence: TGTGCCAGCAGCTTCCAGTGGGGCACTGAAGCTTTCTTT.

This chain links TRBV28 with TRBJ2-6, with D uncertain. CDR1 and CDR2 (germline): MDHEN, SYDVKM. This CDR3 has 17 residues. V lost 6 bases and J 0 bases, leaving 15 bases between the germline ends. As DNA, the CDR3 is TGTGCCAGCAGCACTAAGGGCAGACACTCTGGGGCCAACGTCCTGACTTTC. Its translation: CASSTKGRHSGANVLTF.

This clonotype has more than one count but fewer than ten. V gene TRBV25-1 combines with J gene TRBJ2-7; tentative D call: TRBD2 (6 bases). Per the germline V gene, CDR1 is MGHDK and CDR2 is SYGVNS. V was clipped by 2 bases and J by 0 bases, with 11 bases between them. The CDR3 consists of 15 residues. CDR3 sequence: CASSETSLLSYEQYF. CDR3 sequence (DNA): TGTGCCAGCAGTGAAACTAGCCTCCTCTCCTACGAGCAGTACTTC.

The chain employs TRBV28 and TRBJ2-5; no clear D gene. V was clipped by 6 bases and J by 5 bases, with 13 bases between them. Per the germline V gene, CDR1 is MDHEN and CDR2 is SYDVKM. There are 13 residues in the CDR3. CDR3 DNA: TGTGCCAGCAGGCCTCGCCTCGAGGAGACCCAGTACTTC. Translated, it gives CASRPRLEETQYF.

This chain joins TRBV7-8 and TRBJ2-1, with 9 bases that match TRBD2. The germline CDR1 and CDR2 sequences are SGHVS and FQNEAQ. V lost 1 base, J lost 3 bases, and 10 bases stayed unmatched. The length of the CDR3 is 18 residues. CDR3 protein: CASSLGLAGRGIYNEQFF. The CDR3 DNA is TGTGCCAGCAGCTTAGGGCTAGCGGGAAGGGGGATCTACAATGAGCAGTTCTTC.

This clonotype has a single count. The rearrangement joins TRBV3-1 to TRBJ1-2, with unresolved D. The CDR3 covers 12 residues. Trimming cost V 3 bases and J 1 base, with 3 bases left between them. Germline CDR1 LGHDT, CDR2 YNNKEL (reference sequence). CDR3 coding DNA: TGTGCCAGCAGCCAGAATAACTATGGCTACACCTTC. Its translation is CASSQNNYGYTF.

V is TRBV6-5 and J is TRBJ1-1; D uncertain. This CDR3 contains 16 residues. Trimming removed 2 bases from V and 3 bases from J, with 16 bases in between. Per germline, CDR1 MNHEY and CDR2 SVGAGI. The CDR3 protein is CASSYDRVLGDTEAFF. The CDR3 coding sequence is TGTGCCAGCAGTTACGACCGGGTCCTGGGCGACACTGAAGCTTTCTTT.

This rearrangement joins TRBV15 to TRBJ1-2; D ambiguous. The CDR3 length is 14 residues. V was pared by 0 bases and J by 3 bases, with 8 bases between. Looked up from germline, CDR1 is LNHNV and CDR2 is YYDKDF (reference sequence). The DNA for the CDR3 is TGTGCCACCAGCAGAGATCTGGGGTACTATGGCTACACCTTC. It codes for CATSRDLGYYGYTF.

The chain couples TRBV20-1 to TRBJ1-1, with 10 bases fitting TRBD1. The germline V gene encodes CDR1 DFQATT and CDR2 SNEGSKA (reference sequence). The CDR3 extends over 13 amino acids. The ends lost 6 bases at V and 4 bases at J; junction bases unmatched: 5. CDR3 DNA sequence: TGCAGTGCAAGTAGGACAGGGGGCACTGAAGCTTTCTTT. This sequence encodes CSASRTGGTEAFF.

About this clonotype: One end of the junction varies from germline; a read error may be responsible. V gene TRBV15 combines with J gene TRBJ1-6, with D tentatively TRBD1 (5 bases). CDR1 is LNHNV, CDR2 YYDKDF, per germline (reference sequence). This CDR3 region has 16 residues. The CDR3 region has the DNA TGTGCCACCAGCAGAGATCCCGCAGGGCGTAATTCATCCCTCCACTTT. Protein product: CATSRDPAGRNSSLHF.

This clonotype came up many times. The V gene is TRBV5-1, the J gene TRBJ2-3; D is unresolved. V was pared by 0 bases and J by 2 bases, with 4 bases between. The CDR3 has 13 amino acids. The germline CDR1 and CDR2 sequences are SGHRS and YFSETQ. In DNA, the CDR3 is TGCGCCAGCAGCTTGGATGACACAGATACGCAGTATTTT. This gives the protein CASSLDDTDTQYF.

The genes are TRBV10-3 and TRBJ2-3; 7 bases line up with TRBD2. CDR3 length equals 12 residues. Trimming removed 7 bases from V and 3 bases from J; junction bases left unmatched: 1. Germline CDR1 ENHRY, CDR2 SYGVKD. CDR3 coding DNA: TGTGCCATCAAGCGGGAAACAGATACGCAGTATTTT. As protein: CAIKRETDTQYF.

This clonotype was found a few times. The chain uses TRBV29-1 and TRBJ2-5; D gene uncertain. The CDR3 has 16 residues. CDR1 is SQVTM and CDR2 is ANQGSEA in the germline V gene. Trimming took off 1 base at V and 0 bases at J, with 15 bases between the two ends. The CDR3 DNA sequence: TGCAGCGTTGAAGTCATCTTGAAGATGTACCAAGAGACCCAGTACTTC. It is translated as CSVEVILKMYQETQYF.

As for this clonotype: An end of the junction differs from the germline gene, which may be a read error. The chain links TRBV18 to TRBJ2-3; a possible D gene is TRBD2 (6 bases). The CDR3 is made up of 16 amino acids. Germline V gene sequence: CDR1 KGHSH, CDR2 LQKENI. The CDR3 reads CASSPSGAESTDAQYF. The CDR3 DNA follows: TGTGCCAGCTCACCGTCGGGAGCAGAAAGCACAGATGCGCAGTATTTT.

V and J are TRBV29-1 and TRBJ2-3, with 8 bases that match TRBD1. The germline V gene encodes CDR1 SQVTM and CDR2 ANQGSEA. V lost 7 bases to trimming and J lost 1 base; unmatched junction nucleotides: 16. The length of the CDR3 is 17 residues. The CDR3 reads CSAQGHQRQGRTDTQYF. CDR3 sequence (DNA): TGCAGCGCCCAAGGCCACCAACGACAGGGGCGCACAGATACGCAGTATTTT.